Described below is a single T cell receptor (beta chain) sequence and its context. The antigen is undetermined. The data belong to a study of tumor-infiltrating lymphocytes in localized non-small cell lung cancer. The study, taken as a whole, reports: Available tissue quantity limited TCR sequencing to a patient subset. Higher tumor T cell infiltration than in uninvolved lung was supported by TCRbeta sequencing.

Trimming stripped 2 bases from V and 0 bases from J, with 16 bases between. This CDR3 region has 17 residues. CDR1 is MNHNS and CDR2 is SASEGT in the germline V gene. Only in-frame clones appear in the TCRdb table, and some are missing; sequencing was by immunoSEQ multiplex PCR. The profile shows around 12,000 clones, 67% of them singletons. Input material: uninvolved lung tissue not adjacent to the tumor. This TCR was sampled from a human donor with non-small cell lung cancer. V is TRBV6-1 and J is TRBJ1-2; possible D gene TRBD1, 6 bases. Written as DNA, the CDR3 is TGTGCCAGCAGTGAAACATTCCCCAGGGGCGCTAACTATGGCTACACCTTC. It is translated as CASSETFPRGANYGYTF.